One T cell receptor beta chain is described in this entry. The sample comes from a study of cytomegalovirus exposure and HLA in healthy donors. A multiplex PCR was run with 60 Vbeta primers and 13 Jbeta primers. Sequenced by immunoSEQ multiplex PCR; TCRdb stores in-frame clones only, minus some. The profile shows 50,000 to 60,000 clones, around 73% of them singletons. The TCR originated in a woman in her forties in good health and CMV-seropositive. Sequenced input: PBMCs.

CDR3 sequence reads: CASSTGLAHEQYF. The DNA of the CDR3 is TGTGCCAGCAGCACGGGACTAGCCCACGAGCAGTACTTC. The chain carries TRBV13 and TRBJ2-7, with 9 bases that match TRBD2. This CDR3 region has 13 residues. CDR1 is PRHDT and CDR2 is FYEKMQ in the germline V gene (reference sequence). Germline trimming cut 5 bases from V and 5 bases from J; bases unmatched to any gene: 4.